This record looks at one T cell receptor beta chain sequence and its context. Using immunoSEQ multiplex PCR, the repertoire was profiled, and TCRdb retains in-frame clones only, with some absent. The sample lists 1,500,000 or so clones, about 98.5% occurring once. The CDR3 runs 16 residues. V shed 0 bases, J shed 5 bases, and the junction held 9 bases outside the gene matches. CDR1 SGHVS and CDR2 FQNEAQ come from the germline V gene. The sample originates from a study of shared clonotypes between healthy human individuals. The source is a man in his thirties or forties in good health. The chain combines TRBV7-8 with TRBJ2-7; 8 bases match TRBD2. The sample taken for sequencing was naive CD4+ T cells sorted from blood. Subset specified: CD45RA+ positively selected. CDR3 sequence reads: CASSLAGTSGFNEQYF. In nucleotides, the CDR3 is TGTGCCAGCAGCTTAGCAGGGACTAGTGGGTTCAACGAGCAGTACTTC.